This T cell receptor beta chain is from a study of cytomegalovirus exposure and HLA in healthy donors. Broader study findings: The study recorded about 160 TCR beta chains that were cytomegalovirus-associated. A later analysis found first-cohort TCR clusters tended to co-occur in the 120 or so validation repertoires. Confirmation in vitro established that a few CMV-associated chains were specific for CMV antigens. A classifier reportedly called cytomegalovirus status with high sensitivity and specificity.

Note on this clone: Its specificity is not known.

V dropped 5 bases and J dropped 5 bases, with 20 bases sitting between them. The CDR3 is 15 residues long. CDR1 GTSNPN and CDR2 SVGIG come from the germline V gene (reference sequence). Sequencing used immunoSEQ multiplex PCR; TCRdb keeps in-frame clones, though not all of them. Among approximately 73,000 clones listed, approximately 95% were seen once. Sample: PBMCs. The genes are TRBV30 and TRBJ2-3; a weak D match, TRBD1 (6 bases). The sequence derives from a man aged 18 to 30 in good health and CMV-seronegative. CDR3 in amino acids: CAWGPQGPGVDTQYF. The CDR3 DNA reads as TGTGCCTGGGGCCCGCAGGGCCCAGGGGTAGATACGCAGTATTTT.